This TCR beta chain was identified during a study of T cells in Graves' hyperthyroidism and ophthalmopathy. CDR1 SGHAT and CDR2 FQNNGV come from the germline V gene. The CDR3 loop spans 13 amino acids. J gave up 11 bases and V 5 bases, and 8 bases lay outside the gene matches. Template material for amplifying TCR beta CDR3 regions consisted of RNA transcripts. During a first-round RT-PCR of the TCR CDR3, the HTBI primer set was used. TCRdb reprocessed the multiplex PCR reads with MiXCR, giving one entry per CDR3 protein. The table lists hundreds of thousands of distinct CDR3 sequences, about 45% of them singletons, with less than 9% in the top ten.

The sequence was collected from an adult man with Graves' disease, either hyperthyroidism or ophthalmopathy (not recorded which). Specimen: peripheral blood or thyroid tissue (not recorded which). The chain recombines TRBV11-2 with TRBJ1-5; 8 bases fit TRBD1. Here the CDR3 DNA reads TGTGCCAGCAGCCCGACAAGACAGGGGTCCCAGCATTTT. Protein product: CASSPTRQGSQHF.